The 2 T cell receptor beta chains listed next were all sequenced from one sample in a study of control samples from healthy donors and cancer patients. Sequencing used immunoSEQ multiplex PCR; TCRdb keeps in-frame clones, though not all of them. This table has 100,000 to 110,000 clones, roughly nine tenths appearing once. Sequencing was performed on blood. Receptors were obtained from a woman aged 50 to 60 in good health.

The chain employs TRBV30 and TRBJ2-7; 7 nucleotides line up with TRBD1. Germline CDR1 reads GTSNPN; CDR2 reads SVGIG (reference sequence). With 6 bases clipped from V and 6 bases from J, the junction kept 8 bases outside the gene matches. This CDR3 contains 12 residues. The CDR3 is CACRDRKGEQYF. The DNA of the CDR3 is TGTGCCTGCCGGGACAGAAAGGGCGAGCAGTACTTC.

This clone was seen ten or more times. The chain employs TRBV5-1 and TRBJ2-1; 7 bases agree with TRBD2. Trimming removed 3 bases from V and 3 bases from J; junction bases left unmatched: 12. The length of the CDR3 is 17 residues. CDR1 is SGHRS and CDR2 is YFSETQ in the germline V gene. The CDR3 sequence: CASSSPRGGRVYNEQFF. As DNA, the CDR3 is TGCGCCAGCAGCTCACCTAGGGGAGGGAGAGTCTACAATGAGCAGTTCTTC.